Described below is a single T cell receptor (beta chain) sequence and its context. No antigen is known for it. The assay was immunoSEQ multiplex PCR, and TCRdb's table has in-frame clones only and misses some. The sample lists around 140,000 clones, around 90% occurring once. The data were obtained in a study of T cell responses to AZD1222 COVID-19 vaccine. V was cut by 0 bases and J by 2 bases, with 13 bases left in between. The CDR3 is 16 amino acids. Looked up from germline, CDR1 is LNHNV and CDR2 is YYDKDF (reference sequence). Second-dose schedules of about 4 or about 12 weeks were combined. General study points: Clonal diversity was possibly underestimated, and white British individuals and females predominated among donors. Vaccination with two AZD1222 doses was followed by a rise in Spike-specific TCR breadth and depth.

V usage is TRBV15 and J usage is TRBJ2-5, with D perhaps being TRBD1 or TRBD2 (5 bases each). This clonotype was sampled from an adult who received the AZD1222 COVID-19 vaccine. The input for sequencing was peripheral blood, taken 28 days after the second AZD1222 dose. CDR3 coding DNA: TGTGCCACCAGCAGAGATGATGTGGGGGTTCAAGAGACCCAGTACTTC. This sequence encodes CATSRDDVGVQETQYF.